This T cell receptor (beta chain) was retrieved from a study of regulatory T cells in long-lasting Graves disease. The study's findings and limits: A reduction in accuracy may have resulted from the small sample size. Persistent Graves' patients showed reduced TCR diversity versus newly diagnosed patients.

With iRepertoire HTBI primers and Arm-PCR of CDR3 regions, TCR beta libraries were built. Per the original data handling: Across all samples, about 62 TRBV segments and 11 to 15 TRBJ segments were identified. TCRdb analysed the multiplex PCR reads with MiXCR anew, one entry per CDR3 protein. None of the V and J calls come from the authors' own analysis; TCRdb made them. Of roughly 400,000 distinct CDR3 sequences listed, about 20% are singletons. Trimming pared 5 bases from V and 1 base from J, leaving 15 bases between. CDR1 and CDR2 (germline): SGDLS, YYNGEE. CDR3 length equals 15 residues. The sample's time point: persistent/refractory GD, antithyroid drugs over 5 years with positive TRAb. PBMC-derived RNA was used for the TCR library. An approximately 9-milliliter sample of peripheral blood was drawn into EDTA tubes. For this clonotype: No antigen is known for it.

V usage is TRBV9 and J usage is TRBJ1-1; D gene ambiguous. The sample here was peripheral blood mononuclear cells (PBMCs), taken when the disease was refractory, from a patient treated with antithyroid drugs. The receptor was isolated from a female donor with Graves disease. The CDR3 nucleotides are TGTGCCAGCAGTCCCCATGGTACTTCGAACACTGAAGCTTTCTTT. Translating gives CASSPHGTSNTEAFF.